These 14 T cell receptor beta chains originate from one sample sequenced in a study of blood T cell repertoires in COVID-19. Clones were sequenced by immunoSEQ multiplex PCR, and TCRdb holds only the in-frame ones, with some missing. In the table there are about 160,000 clones, over 65% of which are singletons. The material sequenced was peripheral blood. The receptors were gathered from a man aged 60-69 years with acute or convalescent COVID-19.

The J gene is TRBJ1-1, the V gene TRBV24-1; TRBD1 is a possible D gene (5 bases). The CDR3 length is 15 residues. The germline V and J ends were trimmed by 2 bases and 2 bases, with 11 bases remaining between them. From germline, CDR1 is KGHDR and CDR2 SFDVKD. For the CDR3, the DNA is TGTGCCACCAGTGATTCAGGGTCCCCTAACACTGAAGCTTTCTTT. Residues: CATSDSGSPNTEAFF.

The CDR3 DNA is TGTGCCAGCAGTGCACCGGGGAGCAATCAGCCCCAGCATTTT. Amino acid sequence: CASSAPGSNQPQHF. The rearrangement joins TRBV28 to TRBJ1-5, with D uncertain. The germline V and J ends were trimmed by 5 bases and 1 base, with 9 bases remaining between them. Germline loops: CDR1 MDHEN, CDR2 SYDVKM. This CDR3 is built from 14 residues.

The V call is TRBV30, the J call TRBJ2-5; D possibly corresponds to TRBD1 (6 bases). This CDR3 spans 13 amino acids. Germline V CDR1 and CDR2: GTSNPN, SVGIG (reference sequence). Trimming removed 3 bases from V and 1 base from J, with 9 bases in between. CDR3 protein: CAWSRDTQETQYF. DNA of the CDR3: TGTGCCTGGAGCCGGGACACCCAAGAGACCCAGTACTTC. The full variable domain, rest sourced from reference TRBV30 and TRBJ2-5, is SQTIHQWPATLVQPVGSPLSLECTVEGTSNPNLYWYRQAAGRGLQLLFYSVGIGQISSEVPQNLSASRPQDRQFILSSKKLLLSDSGFYLCAWSRDTQETQYFGPGTRLLVL.

The rearrangement uses TRBV5-1 and TRBJ2-1; 8 positions agree with TRBD1. The ends lost 3 bases at V and 0 bases at J; junction bases unmatched: 5. CDR1 and CDR2 from the germline V gene are SGHRS and YFSETQ. This CDR3 comprises 16 residues. The CDR3 sequence: CASSSQGANSYNEQFF. CDR3 nucleotides: TGCGCCAGCAGCTCCCAGGGGGCCAACTCCTACAATGAGCAGTTCTTC.

The rearrangement links TRBV6-5 to TRBJ1-1, with D maybe TRBD1 (5 bases). This CDR3 contains 13 residues. V lost 8 bases, J lost 5 bases, and 15 bases lay in between. The germline gives CDR1 MNHEY, CDR2 SVGAGI. CDR3 nucleotides: TGTGCCAGCCAAAATCAGGGTGTTACTGAAGCTTTCTTT. Protein product: CASQNQGVTEAFF.

CDR3 coding DNA: TGCAGTGCTAGTCCCCAGGGACAGGGGGCCTACGAGCAGTACTTC. Its protein is CSASPQGQGAYEQYF. The V gene is TRBV20-1, the J gene TRBJ2-7; 11 positions match TRBD1. The germline CDR1 and CDR2 sequences are DFQATT and SNEGSKA (reference sequence). There are 15 residues in the CDR3. V shed 3 bases, J shed 2 bases, and the junction held 6 bases outside the gene matches.

The rearrangement links TRBV5-1 to TRBJ2-3, with D hard to call. CDR1 and CDR2 (germline): SGHRS, YFSETQ. This CDR3 is 12 amino acids long. Trimming removed 1 base at V and 5 bases at J, with 5 bases between. CDR3 nucleotides: TGCGCCAGCAGCTTGCCGGGAGATACGCAGTATTTT. Translation: CASSLPGDTQYF.

This clone occurred a few times. DNA of the CDR3: TGTGCCAGCAGCGGCAGGGGGCTTGGGACAGATACGCAGTATTTT. Its protein is CASSGRGLGTDTQYF. The chain has TRBV7-3 and TRBJ2-3; 8 nucleotides line up with TRBD1. The V segment lost 5 bases and the J segment 3 bases; nucleotides outside the gene matches: 7. The CDR3 loop spans 15 amino acids. Looked up from germline, CDR1 is SGHTA and CDR2 is FQGTGA.

The rearrangement links TRBV10-2 to TRBJ2-3; D gene unclear. The CDR3 loop spans 13 amino acids. V lost 7 bases and J lost 0, with 8 bases in between. Germline-derived CDR1 and CDR2 are WSHSY and SAAADI. The CDR3 nucleotides are TGCGCCAGCACACGGAGTAGCACAGATACGCAGTATTTT. Protein sequence: CASTRSSTDTQYF.

The chain has TRBV11-1 and TRBJ2-7; 9 positions agree with TRBD1. Germline loops: CDR1 SGHAT, CDR2 FQDESV (reference sequence). V was pared by 5 bases and J by 1 base, with 9 bases of the junction left unmatched. This CDR3 comprises 16 residues. The DNA for the CDR3 is TGTGCCAGCAGCGCCGGAGCCGGGACAGGGTCCTACGAGCAGTACTTC. As protein: CASSAGAGTGSYEQYF. The full variable domain, rest sourced from reference TRBV11-1 and TRBJ2-7, is EAEVAQSPRYKITEKSQAVAFWCDPISGHATLYWYRQILGQGPELLVQFQDESVVDDSQLPKDRFSAERLKGVDSTLKIQPAELGDSAMYLCASSAGAGTGSYEQYFGPGTRLTVT.

This chain joins TRBV19 and TRBJ2-1, with TRBD1 matching 12 bases. V was pared by 5 bases and J by 7 bases, with 12 bases of the junction left unmatched. This CDR3 is built from 17 residues. Germline V CDR1 and CDR2: LNHDA, SQIVND (reference sequence). This chain's CDR3 is CASSFPRGTGGRNEQFF. The DNA for the CDR3 is TGTGCCAGTAGTTTCCCTCGCGGGACAGGGGGCCGGAATGAGCAGTTCTTC.

The rearrangement joins TRBV5-1 to TRBJ1-1; 8 bases are a match to TRBD1. This CDR3 spans 14 amino acids. Germline V lookup: CDR1 SGHRS, CDR2 YFSETQ. J gave up 6 bases and V 1 base, and 5 bases lay outside the gene matches. The CDR3 DNA sequence: TGCGCCAGCAGCTTGAGTCAGGGGGCCGCTGAAGCTTTCTTT. It codes for CASSLSQGAAEAFF.

The chain is built from TRBV24-1 and TRBJ2-1; 10 bases match TRBD2. The germline CDR1 and CDR2 sequences are KGHDR and SFDVKD. The CDR3 runs to 14 residues. The V and J ends lost 7 bases and 5 bases, in that order; junction bases with no gene match: 4. The CDR3 protein is CATRKRGGNNEQFF. Here the CDR3 DNA reads TGTGCCACCAGAAAGCGGGGGGGCAACAATGAGCAGTTCTTC.

The chain links TRBV5-4 to TRBJ2-1; 8 bases are shared with TRBD2. The CDR3 totals 18 residues. The germline V gene has CDR1 SGHNT and CDR2 YYREEE (reference sequence). V was clipped by 4 bases and J by 1 base; unmatched bases: 13. Here the CDR3 reads CASSAARGGGVSYNEQFF. The CDR3 DNA is TGTGCCAGCAGCGCCGCCCGGGGGGGCGGGGTATCCTACAATGAGCAGTTCTTC.